What follows are 31 T cell receptor beta chains derived from one specimen sequenced in a study of T cells in Graves' hyperthyroidism and ophthalmopathy. The TCR beta CDR3 regions underwent amplification using RNA transcripts as the source. A set of HTBI primers served as the primers for a first-round RT-PCR of the TCR CDR3. TCRdb called the multiplex PCR reads again in MiXCR, with one record for every CDR3 protein. The sample gives approximately 640,000 distinct CDR3 sequences, around 16% of which show up once; about 3.8% is in the top ten. The sequenced material came from blood. The receptor set was obtained from a woman younger than 45 with Graves' hyperthyroidism.

This clonotype has a count of ten or more. The V and J genes are TRBV28 and TRBJ1-5; no firm D call. V was trimmed by 5 bases and J by 6 bases, leaving 17 bases between them. The germline CDR1 and CDR2 sequences are MDHEN and SYDVKM. This CDR3 is 15 amino acids long. The CDR3 DNA follows: TGTGCCAGCAGTATGGACCGATTGGTGGGTCAGCCCCAGCATTTT. Residues: CASSMDRLVGQPQHF.

The V and J genes are TRBV19 and TRBJ1-2; the match to TRBD1 covers 9 bases. Unmatched junction bases numbered 11, after V lost 7 bases and J lost 2 bases. Germline CDR1 and CDR2: LNHDA and SQIVND (reference sequence). The CDR3 has 16 residues. CDR3 nucleotide sequence: TGTGCCAGTAAAGCGGGACAGGGAGGACGGAACTATGGCTACACCTTC. This codes for CASKAGQGGRNYGYTF.

The rearrangement uses TRBV2 and TRBJ1-1, with D unresolved. Trimming cost V 8 bases and J 0 bases, with 10 bases left between them. The CDR3 contains 13 residues. Germline CDR1 reads SNHLY; CDR2 reads FYNNEI. The DNA for the CDR3 is TGTGCCAGCCGCCTAGGCATGAACACTGAAGCTTTCTTT. It translates to CASRLGMNTEAFF.

This clonotype was observed many times. This chain connects TRBV18 to TRBJ1-1, with TRBD1 matching 8 bases. The length of the CDR3 is 17 residues. The junction had 8 bases not matched to a gene; V was cut back by 2 bases and J by 0 bases. From germline, CDR1 is KGHSH and CDR2 LQKENI. CDR3 bases: TGTGCCAGCTCACCAAGGGGGGTGACAGGGGTGAACACTGAAGCTTTCTTT. Amino acids: CASSPRGVTGVNTEAFF.

There are a few counts of this clonotype. This chain links TRBV14 with TRBJ1-1, with 7 positions matching TRBD1. The CDR3 extends over 15 amino acids. The V gene end was trimmed by 1 base and the J gene end by 5 bases; junction bases not matched to a gene: 7. Germline V gene data show CDR1 as SGHDN and CDR2 as FVKESK. The CDR3 DNA reads as TGTGCCAGCAGCCAAGTCCCGACAGGGACGACTGAAGCTTTCTTT. This sequence encodes CASSQVPTGTTEAFF.

This clonotype has just one count. V gene TRBV20-1 combines with J gene TRBJ2-7, with a weak D call TRBD1 (6 bases). Trimming removed 1 base at V and 3 bases at J, with 13 bases between. The CDR3 is 14 amino acids. Germline assignment: CDR1 DFQATT and CDR2 SNEGSKA (reference sequence). DNA of the CDR3: TGCAGTGCTAGAGGGACAGACGTGATCTACGAGCAGTACTTC. It encodes CSARGTDVIYEQYF.

This clonotype occurred a few times. The chain combines TRBV28 with TRBJ1-1; 8 nucleotides match TRBD1. This CDR3 region has 14 residues. Germline V gene sequence: CDR1 MDHEN, CDR2 SYDVKM. V lost 6 bases and J lost 2; bases outside the gene matches: 5. The CDR3 loop is CASRLGTGNTEAFF. The CDR3 DNA follows: TGTGCCAGCAGACTCGGGACAGGAAACACTGAAGCTTTCTTT.

This clonotype has more than one count but fewer than ten. J is TRBJ2-1 and V is TRBV28; TRBD1 aligns across 7 bases. V trimming: 6 bases; J trimming: 3 bases; junction bases outside the gene matches: 8. The CDR3 covers 15 residues. The germline V gene encodes CDR1 MDHEN and CDR2 SYDVKM. CDR3 sequence reads: CASRNPGQRYNEQFF. The DNA for the CDR3 is TGTGCCAGCAGAAATCCGGGACAGCGCTACAATGAGCAGTTCTTC.

This clonotype was counted between two and nine times. The chain combines TRBV7-8 with TRBJ1-3, with D possibly being TRBD1 (5 bases). Per germline, CDR1 SGHVS and CDR2 FQNEAQ. The CDR3 is 18 residues long. The V end lost 2 bases, the J end lost 0 bases, and 17 bases lay between the germline ends. The CDR3 protein is CASSLYRQGLHSGNTIYF. In DNA form, the CDR3 reads TGTGCCAGCAGCTTATATCGGCAGGGACTACACTCTGGAAACACCATATATTTT.

This chain connects TRBV25-1 to TRBJ2-1; D is unclear. V was cut by 6 bases and J by 2 bases, with 8 bases left in between. Germline lookup yields CDR1 MGHDK and CDR2 SYGVNS. This CDR3 comprises 13 residues. The CDR3 protein is CASSPMTYNEQFF. DNA of the CDR3: TGTGCCAGCAGCCCCATGACCTACAATGAGCAGTTCTTC.

This clonotype has a count of ten or more. The V call is TRBV10-3, the J call TRBJ2-7; 8 nucleotides agree with TRBD2. From germline, CDR1 is ENHRY and CDR2 SYGVKD. CDR3 length equals 16 residues. The J segment lost 0 bases and the V segment lost 3 bases, leaving 7 bases of the junction unmatched. The CDR3 is CAISDTKRGSSYEQYF. The CDR3, as DNA: TGTGCCATCAGTGACACTAAGCGGGGGAGCTCCTACGAGCAGTACTTC.

The sample holds many counts of this clonotype. The CDR3 region is CAIREDGPYEQYF. The CDR3 coding sequence is TGTGCCATTAGGGAGGACGGACCCTACGAGCAGTACTTC. V gene TRBV7-9 combines with J gene TRBJ2-7; possible D gene TRBD2, 6 bases. The CDR3 loop spans 13 amino acids. Trimming removed 10 bases at V and 2 bases at J, with 15 bases between. Germline V gives CDR1 SEHNR, CDR2 FQNEAQ (reference sequence).

This clonotype came up many times. CDR3 sequence reads: CASRFTDSWNEAFF. The CDR3 DNA follows: TGTGCCAGCCGTTTTACAGACAGCTGGAATGAAGCTTTCTTT. J is TRBJ1-1 and V is TRBV6-1; D may be TRBD1 (5 bases). Germline CDR1 and CDR2: MNHNS and SASEGT. Trimming removed 8 bases at V and 7 bases at J, with 20 bases between. CDR3 length: 14 amino acids.

The chain links TRBV10-3 to TRBJ2-3, with no clear D. The CDR3 contains 14 residues. V was pared by 2 bases and J by 2 bases, with 8 bases between. The germline CDR1 and CDR2 sequences are ENHRY and SYGVKD. CDR3 sequence reads: CAISEGQITDTQYF. The CDR3 DNA reads as TGTGCCATCAGTGAGGGTCAGATCACAGATACGCAGTATTTT.

The chain combines TRBV2 with TRBJ1-2; TRBD1 aligns across 7 bases. Germline V gives CDR1 SNHLY, CDR2 FYNNEI. The CDR3 length is 13 residues. The V gene end was trimmed by 5 bases and the J gene end by 7 bases; junction bases not matched to a gene: 7. CDR3 nucleotides: TGTGCCAGCAGTAGAGGGGGCGCGATTGGCTACACCTTC. Its translation: CASSRGGAIGYTF. Full variable domain (missing parts from reference TRBV2 and TRBJ1-2): EPEVTQTPSHQVTQMGQEVILRCVPISNHLYFYWYRQILGQKVEFLVSFYNNEISEKSEIFDDQFSVERPDGSNFTLKIRSTKLEDSAMYFCASSRGGAIGYTFGSGTRLTVV.

This clonotype has ten or more counts. The J gene is TRBJ2-7, the V gene TRBV30; 12 bases fit TRBD1. CDR3 length equals 15 residues. Germline V gene sequence: CDR1 GTSNPN, CDR2 SVGIG (reference sequence). V shed 5 bases and J 3 bases; nucleotides not matched to a gene: 8. CDR3 sequence (DNA): TGTGCCTGGGATCCGGGACAGGGGGCTTTCTACGAGCAGTACTTC. Its protein is CAWDPGQGAFYEQYF.

Comment on this clonotype: A read error may explain this, as a much larger clone is one base away. CDR3 DNA sequence: TGTGCCAGCAGCCACGGGACAGCCTACGAGCAGTTCTTC. Amino acid sequence: CASSHGTAYEQFF. The rearrangement joins TRBV13 to TRBJ2-7, with 7 bases lining up with TRBD1. The tail of the sequence fits TRBJ2-1 better, so the J call may be wrong. There are 13 residues in the CDR3. Germline-derived CDR1 and CDR2 are PRHDT and FYEKMQ (reference sequence).

This clonotype has a count of ten or more. The J gene is TRBJ2-7, the V gene TRBV27; no clear D. V lost 8 bases to trimming and J lost 5 bases, with 4 bases between them. From germline, CDR1 is MNHEY and CDR2 SMNVEV (reference sequence). The CDR3 spans 9 residues. DNA of the CDR3: TGTGCCAGCGGCCACGAGCAGTACTTC. Translation: CASGHEQYF.

In this sample, this clonotype turned up many times. This chain joins TRBV6-1 and TRBJ1-6; TRBD1 matches at 9 bases. Germline assignment: CDR1 MNHNS and CDR2 SASEGT. V was clipped by 6 bases and J by 8 bases; unmatched bases: 5. This CDR3 contains 14 residues. As DNA, the CDR3 is TGTGCCAGCAGAACGGGGACAGGGTATTCACCCCTCCACTTT. Translated, it gives CASRTGTGYSPLHF.

Points on this clonotype: The germline gene is not matched at one end of the junction; a read error may be the cause. The chain employs TRBV2 and TRBJ2-7; a weak D match, TRBD1 (6 bases). The CDR3 runs 13 residues. Per the germline V gene, CDR1 is SNHLY and CDR2 is FYNNEI. The CDR3 region has the DNA TGTGCCCGCAGCCAGACCAGGGGCTACAAGCAGTACTTC. It specifies CARSQTRGYKQYF.

This clonotype was counted ten times or more. The V and J genes are TRBV28 and TRBJ1-2; tentatively, D is TRBD1 (5 bases). Trimming took 1 base from V and 6 from J, leaving 9 bases between them. This CDR3 spans 13 amino acids. The germline gives CDR1 MDHEN, CDR2 SYDVKM. This chain's CDR3 is CASSLSYRNGYTF. For the CDR3, the DNA is TGTGCCAGCAGTTTATCGTACAGGAATGGCTACACCTTC.

This clonotype appeared many times. The chain has TRBV7-8 and TRBJ2-7; D possibly corresponds to TRBD1 (5 bases). The CDR3 has 14 residues. The germline gives CDR1 SGHVS, CDR2 FQNEAQ. Trimming took off 5 bases at V and 1 base at J, with 12 bases between the two ends. CDR3 region: CASSPVRASYEQYF. DNA for the CDR3: TGTGCCAGCAGCCCTGTCAGGGCATCCTACGAGCAGTACTTC. The variable domain in full, completed from reference TRBV7-8 and TRBJ2-7, reads GAGVSQSPRYKVAKRGQDVALRCDPISGHVSLFWYQQALGQGPEFLTYFQNEAQLDKSGLPSDRFFAERPEGSVSTLKIQRTQQEDSAVYLCASSPVRASYEQYFGPGTRLTVT.

V usage is TRBV2 and J usage is TRBJ1-5; D unresolved. Germline CDR1 SNHLY, CDR2 FYNNEI. CDR3 size: 16 residues. V dropped 1 base and J dropped 2 bases, with 12 bases sitting between them. The CDR3 DNA is TGTGCCAGCAGTGAAGATACTATAAGGCGCAATCAGCCCCAGCATTTT. Protein sequence: CASSEDTIRRNQPQHF.

CDR3 amino acids: CASSVEPEISGEQYF. The CDR3 nucleotides read TGTGCCAGCAGCGTAGAACCGGAGATATCCGGCGAGCAGTACTTC. V gene TRBV9 combines with J gene TRBJ2-7; unclear D gene. This CDR3 has 15 amino acids. CDR1 is SGDLS and CDR2 is YYNGEE in the germline V gene. Trimming shortened V by 0 bases and J by 6 bases, and 16 bases separated the two germline ends.

J is TRBJ2-1 and V is TRBV12-3 or TRBV12-4, with TRBD2 identical over 8 bases. The CDR3 has 12 amino acids. Trimming took 7 bases from V and 8 from J; bases not matched to a gene: 4. The CDR3 spells CASIRGGDEQFF. As DNA, the CDR3 is TGTGCCAGCATCCGGGGGGGCGATGAGCAGTTCTTC.

The chain joins TRBV4-1 to TRBJ1-1; D unclear. Trimming took 1 base from V and 5 from J, leaving 8 bases between them. Germline loops: CDR1 MGHRA, CDR2 YSYEKL. This CDR3 has 13 residues. The CDR3, as DNA: TGCGCCAGCAGCCAAGGCTCCCGGACTGAAGCTTTCTTT. This gives the protein CASSQGSRTEAFF.

The chain carries TRBV5-1 and TRBJ2-2; 12 bases map to TRBD2. The CDR3 is 16 amino acids. The V gene end was trimmed by 4 bases and the J gene end by 4 bases; junction bases not matched to a gene: 5. Germline V gene data show CDR1 as SGHRS and CDR2 as YFSETQ. CDR3 bases: TGCGCCAGCAGCCCCGGGACTAGCGGGTTCACCGGGGAGCTGTTTTTT. This gives the protein CASSPGTSGFTGELFF.

In its sample, this clonotype was seen many times. J is TRBJ2-5 and V is TRBV12-3 or TRBV12-4, with D unclear. Trimming took off 3 bases at V and 8 bases at J, with 4 bases between the two ends. This CDR3 contains 10 residues. This chain's CDR3 is CASSLYTQYF. The CDR3 DNA follows: TGTGCCAGCAGTTTGTACACCCAGTACTTC.

For this clonotype: A much larger clonotype is one base distant, so this may be a read error. CDR3 sequence: CASSSKGDRWRTQYF. In nucleotides, the CDR3 is TGTGCCAGCAGTTCCAAAGGGGACCGTTGGCGGACCCAGTACTTC. The chain couples TRBV28 to TRBJ2-5; the D gene could be TRBD1 or TRBD2 (5 bases each). Germline CDR1 is MDHEN and CDR2 is SYDVKM. Trimming removed 4 bases from V and 7 bases from J, with 19 bases in between. The CDR3 has 15 amino acids. Drawing the rest from reference TRBV28 and TRBJ2-5, the complete variable domain is DVKVTQSSRYLVKRTGEKVFLECVQDMDHENMFWYRQDPGLGLRLIYFSYDVKMKEKGDIPEGYSVSREKKERFSLILESASTNQTSMYLCASSSKGDRWRTQYFGPGTRLLVL.

As regards this clonotype: The junction shows a germline mismatch at one end, possibly a read error. The chain recombines TRBV6-2 or TRBV6-3 with TRBJ2-7, with 14 bases fitting TRBD2. This CDR3 comprises 16 residues. Germline CDR1 and CDR2: MNHEY and SVGEGT. The CDR3 DNA follows: TGTGCCATCAGTGAAGGGACTAGCGGGAGATCCTACGAGCAGTACTTC. This codes for CAISEGTSGRSYEQYF.

The CDR3 sequence: CASSQDKASEQFF. The DNA of the CDR3 is TGTGCCAGCAGCCAAGATAAGGCTTCCGAGCAGTTCTTC. This chain joins TRBV4-2 and TRBJ2-1; D gene uncertain. Germline values: CDR1 LGHNA, CDR2 YNFKEQ. V lost 0 bases to trimming and J lost 10 bases, with 10 bases between them. The CDR3 loop spans 13 amino acids.